Presented here are 26 T cell receptor beta chains from one specimen sequenced in a study of a mutant IDH1 vaccine in newly diagnosed glioma. Antigens for these TCRs are unknown. Noted time point: week 47, end of study. A 20-mer mutant IDH1 peptide at 300 ug was injected subcutaneously with topical imiquimod. TCRdb's table, derived via immunoSEQ multiplex PCR, lists solely in-frame clones and lacks some. Of 75,000 to 95,000 clones listed, approximately 89% are singletons. The source was PBMCs, collected from a glioma patient whose treatment included an IDH1 peptide vaccine. Receptors originate from a woman aged 45-59 years with glioma.

The J gene is TRBJ1-3, the V gene TRBV18; D is undetermined. V lost 0 bases, J lost 0 bases, and 12 bases lay in between. The length of the CDR3 is 17 residues. CDR1 and CDR2 (germline): KGHSH, LQKENI. The CDR3 here is CASSPPETANSGNTIYF. The CDR3 DNA sequence: TGTGCCAGCTCACCACCGGAAACGGCAAACTCTGGAAACACCATATATTTT.

This clone was counted a single time. This chain links TRBV30 with TRBJ2-1, with D tentatively TRBD1 (6 bases). The CDR3 spans 15 residues. Germline V lookup: CDR1 GTSNPN, CDR2 SVGIG (reference sequence). The V gene lost 0 bases and the J gene lost 7 bases, with 16 bases spanning the gap. The DNA for the CDR3 is TGTGCCTGGAGTGTAGGTATAGGGGGATTTAATGAGCAGTTCTTC. Translating it yields CAWSVGIGGFNEQFF.

This chain connects TRBV19 to TRBJ1-2; D unclear. Germline V gene lookup returns CDR1 LNHDA and CDR2 SQIVND (reference sequence). Deletions cut 3 bases from V and 7 bases from J, with 15 bases between. The CDR3 runs to 14 residues. CDR3 protein: CASSIKGSLAGYTF. DNA for the CDR3: TGTGCCAGTAGTATCAAAGGGTCCTTGGCTGGCTACACCTTC.

The genes are TRBV7-3 and TRBJ1-1; perhaps TRBD1 as D (6 bases). The CDR3 extends over 13 amino acids. V gave up 4 bases and J gave up 1 base, with 7 bases separating them. The V gene's germline CDR1 is SGHTA and CDR2 FQGTGA. The CDR3 region has the DNA TGTGCCAGCAGCTCGGACAGGAACACTGAAGCTTTCTTT. Translated: CASSSDRNTEAFF.

This chain links TRBV2 with TRBJ1-1; TRBD1 aligns across 8 bases. This CDR3 comprises 14 residues. Germline V gene lookup returns CDR1 SNHLY and CDR2 FYNNEI. J gave up 1 base and V 10 bases, and 8 bases lay outside the gene matches. In DNA, the CDR3 is TGTGCCACCAAAGCGGACAGGGCGAACACTGAAGCTTTCTTT. Translating it yields CATKADRANTEAFF.

The chain has TRBV10-2 and TRBJ2-4; 7 bases match TRBD1. From germline, CDR1 is WSHSY and CDR2 SAAADI. CDR3 length: 16 residues. V dropped 0 bases and J dropped 0; count of bases not matched to a gene: 2. For the CDR3, the DNA is TGCGCCAGCAGTGAGTCGAACAGGGGAGCCAAAAACATTCAGTACTTC. Amino acid sequence: CASSESNRGAKNIQYF.

The chain has TRBV19 and TRBJ2-7; the match to TRBD1 covers 8 bases. The CDR3 is made up of 14 amino acids. CDR1 is LNHDA, CDR2 SQIVND, per germline (reference sequence). J lost 2 bases, V lost 9 bases, and 9 bases had no gene match. Written as DNA, the CDR3 is TGTGCCAGCCGACCAGGACAGGGACCCTACGAGCAGTACTTC. Translation gives CASRPGQGPYEQYF. Drawing the rest from reference TRBV19 and TRBJ2-7, the complete variable domain is DGGITQSPKYLFRKEGQNVTLSCEQNLNHDAMYWYRQDPGQGLRLIYYSQIVNDFQKGDIAEGYSVSREKKESFPLTVTSAQKNPTAFYLCASRPGQGPYEQYFGPGTRLTVT.

The rearrangement links TRBV4-2 to TRBJ1-4; 8 bases are shared with TRBD1. The CDR3 has 15 residues. Trimming at V came to 4 bases and at J to 6 bases, leaving 7 bases not matched to a gene. CDR1 and CDR2 (germline): LGHNA, YNFKEQ. The CDR3 DNA sequence: TGTGCCAGCAGCCCACTGGGGACAGGCGATGAAAAACTGTTTTTT. It specifies CASSPLGTGDEKLFF.

The J gene is TRBJ2-3, the V gene TRBV7-6, with 15 bases aligning to TRBD2. J was trimmed by 5 bases and V by 5 bases; bases with no gene match: 5. From germline, CDR1 is SGHVS and CDR2 FNYEAQ. There are 16 residues in the CDR3. CDR3 in amino acids: CASSQGLAGGRDTQYF. The CDR3 nucleotides read TGTGCCAGCAGCCAAGGACTAGCGGGAGGGAGAGATACGCAGTATTTT.

This clone was recorded once. The CDR3 loop reads CASSLRGIAGELFF. CDR3 DNA sequence: TGTGCCAGCAGTTTAAGGGGTATCGCCGGGGAGCTGTTTTTT. The V and J genes are TRBV27 and TRBJ2-2, with D maybe TRBD1 (5 bases). The CDR3 has 14 residues. Per germline, CDR1 MNHEY and CDR2 SMNVEV (reference sequence). Trimming took off 2 bases at V and 6 bases at J, with 10 bases between the two ends.

The chain employs TRBV5-4 and TRBJ1-1; 8 bases are a match to TRBD1. Losses at the gene ends were 4 bases for V and 0 bases for J; bases not matched to a gene: 8. The length of the CDR3 is 16 residues. Per germline, CDR1 SGHNT and CDR2 YYREEE (reference sequence). The chain's CDR3 is CASSNDRGVLNTEAFF. The CDR3 DNA reads TGTGCCAGCAGCAACGACAGGGGCGTGTTGAACACTGAAGCTTTCTTT.

The chain recombines TRBV6-5 with TRBJ1-5; 9 bases map to TRBD1. Unmatched junction bases numbered 3, after V lost 4 bases and J lost 2 bases. The CDR3 runs 15 residues. Germline lookup yields CDR1 MNHEY and CDR2 SVGAGI. The CDR3 DNA follows: TGTGCCAGCAGTTGGGACAGGGATGGCAATCAGCCCCAGCATTTT. This encodes CASSWDRDGNQPQHF.

The chain is built from TRBV6-6 and TRBJ2-7; weak D call: TRBD1 (5 bases). Trimming shortened V by 1 base and J by 3 bases, and 10 bases separated the two germline ends. The V gene's germline CDR1 is MNHNY and CDR2 SVGAGI (reference sequence). The CDR3 consists of 14 residues. The CDR3 DNA follows: TGTGCCAGCAGTTACTTAGGGGTCGGCTACGAGCAGTACTTC. It encodes CASSYLGVGYEQYF.

The J gene is TRBJ2-2, the V gene TRBV2; D is ambiguous. The V and J ends lost 7 bases and 1 base respectively, with 10 bases between them. CDR1 SNHLY and CDR2 FYNNEI come from the germline V gene. CDR3 length: 14 residues. The CDR3 is CASKFGQNTGELFF. CDR3 nucleotides: TGTGCCAGCAAGTTTGGGCAGAACACCGGGGAGCTGTTTTTT. Using reference TRBV2 and TRBJ2-2 for the parts outside the CDR3, the full variable domain is EPEVTQTPSHQVTQMGQEVILRCVPISNHLYFYWYRQILGQKVEFLVSFYNNEISEKSEIFDDQFSVERPDGSNFTLKIRSTKLEDSAMYFCASKFGQNTGELFFGEGSRLTVL.

The chain couples TRBV9 to TRBJ2-3; D perhaps matches TRBD2 (6 bases). Trimming removed 3 bases at V and 2 bases at J, with 22 bases between. This CDR3 region has 18 residues. Germline V gene lookup returns CDR1 SGDLS and CDR2 YYNGEE. The CDR3 is CASSARGGRAGSTDTQYF. The CDR3 DNA reads TGTGCCAGCAGCGCGCGGGGCGGTCGGGCAGGGTCCACAGATACGCAGTATTTT.

The V gene is TRBV7-2, the J gene TRBJ1-1; a weak D match, TRBD1 (5 bases). Trimming removed 2 bases at V and 4 bases at J, with 8 bases between. Germline V gene sequence: CDR1 SGHTA, CDR2 FQGNSA. This CDR3 has 13 amino acids. DNA for the CDR3: TGTGCCAGCAGCTTATGGGGGAGCACTGAAGCTTTCTTT. It codes for CASSLWGSTEAFF.

CDR3 residues: CASSSGPEDGYTF. DNA for the CDR3: TGTGCCAGCAGCTCGGGACCGGAAGATGGCTACACCTTC. This sequence joins TRBV7-3 and TRBJ1-2; weak D call: TRBD1 (5 bases). Deletions cut 4 bases from V and 6 bases from J, with 12 bases between. CDR1 is SGHTA and CDR2 is FQGTGA in the germline V gene. CDR3 size: 13 residues.

CDR3 nucleotides: TGTGCCAGCAGCTTCCAACAGGGGTATGAGCAGTTCTTC. Translation gives CASSFQQGYEQFF. This chain links TRBV5-5 with TRBJ2-1, with TRBD1 matching over 7 bases. Looked up from germline, CDR1 is SGHKS and CDR2 is YYEKEE (reference sequence). The junction had 4 bases not matched to a gene; V was cut back by 2 bases and J by 8 bases. There are 13 residues in the CDR3.

The J gene is TRBJ1-2, the V gene TRBV28; perhaps TRBD1 as D (6 bases). Germline CDR1 is MDHEN and CDR2 is SYDVKM. V was pared by 9 bases and J by 6 bases, with 17 bases between. The CDR3 length is 13 residues. The CDR3 DNA reads TGTGCCAGTAAACATGGGGGGGCAGATGGCTACACCTTC. It yields the protein CASKHGGADGYTF.

This clone has just one count. This chain connects TRBV28 to TRBJ2-1; D possibly matches TRBD1 or TRBD2 (5 bases each). The CDR3 runs 15 residues. Trimming took off 6 bases at V and 4 bases at J, with 16 bases between the two ends. The germline CDR1 and CDR2 sequences are MDHEN and SYDVKM. CDR3 DNA: TGTGCCAGCAGAACCCGGGACCGACTATACAATGAGCAGTTCTTC. It specifies CASRTRDRLYNEQFF.

The chain carries TRBV4-1 and TRBJ2-1; 7 nucleotides agree with TRBD2. With V trimmed by 1 base and J by 6 bases, 6 bases remained unmatched. This CDR3 is built from 15 residues. Germline lookup yields CDR1 MGHRA and CDR2 YSYEKL. CDR3 bases: TGCGCCAGCAGCCAAGCGGCGGGAGCTCTCAATGAGCAGTTCTTC. Translating gives CASSQAAGALNEQFF.

The chain uses TRBV14 and TRBJ2-5; no clear D gene. The CDR3 totals 15 residues. Germline CDR1 reads SGHDN; CDR2 reads FVKESK. V lost 2 bases and J 0 bases, leaving 10 bases between the germline ends. The CDR3 spells CASSQLGRYQETQYF. DNA of the CDR3: TGTGCCAGCAGCCAACTAGGCCGGTACCAAGAGACCCAGTACTTC.

V and J are TRBV19 and TRBJ2-1; 7 bases map to TRBD2. V gave up 5 bases and J gave up 4 bases; unmatched junction bases: 5. Germline V gives CDR1 LNHDA, CDR2 SQIVND (reference sequence). The length of the CDR3 is 14 residues. The CDR3 reads CASSPRGEYNEQFF. DNA for the CDR3: TGTGCCAGTAGTCCACGGGGGGAGTACAATGAGCAGTTCTTC.

The rearrangement uses TRBV28 and TRBJ2-7; TRBD1 aligns across 7 bases. V shed 2 bases and J 5 bases; nucleotides not matched to a gene: 9. CDR1 is MDHEN and CDR2 is SYDVKM in the germline V gene. This CDR3 region has 15 residues. The CDR3: CASSLEDRWRHEQYF. CDR3 sequence (DNA): TGTGCCAGCAGTTTAGAGGACAGGTGGAGGCACGAGCAGTACTTC.

A few counts support this clone. CDR3 nucleotides: TGTGCCATCAGTGGGACAGGCACCACAGATACGCAGTATTTT. It codes for CAISGTGTTDTQYF. The rearrangement links TRBV10-3 to TRBJ2-3; 7 bases are a match to TRBD1. The J segment lost 2 bases and the V segment lost 4 bases, leaving 3 bases of the junction unmatched. Germline values: CDR1 ENHRY, CDR2 SYGVKD. This CDR3 has 14 amino acids.

Worth noting for this clone: Other DNA sequences in the same sample also yield this CDR3. The genes are TRBV9 and TRBJ2-5; a possible D gene is TRBD1 (5 bases). Deletions cut 0 bases from V and 5 bases from J, with 8 bases between. Germline V CDR1 and CDR2: SGDLS, YYNGEE. The CDR3 contains 13 residues. This CDR3 reads CASSVEGRETQYF. In nucleotides, the CDR3 is TGTGCCAGCAGCGTAGAGGGGCGGGAGACCCAGTACTTC.